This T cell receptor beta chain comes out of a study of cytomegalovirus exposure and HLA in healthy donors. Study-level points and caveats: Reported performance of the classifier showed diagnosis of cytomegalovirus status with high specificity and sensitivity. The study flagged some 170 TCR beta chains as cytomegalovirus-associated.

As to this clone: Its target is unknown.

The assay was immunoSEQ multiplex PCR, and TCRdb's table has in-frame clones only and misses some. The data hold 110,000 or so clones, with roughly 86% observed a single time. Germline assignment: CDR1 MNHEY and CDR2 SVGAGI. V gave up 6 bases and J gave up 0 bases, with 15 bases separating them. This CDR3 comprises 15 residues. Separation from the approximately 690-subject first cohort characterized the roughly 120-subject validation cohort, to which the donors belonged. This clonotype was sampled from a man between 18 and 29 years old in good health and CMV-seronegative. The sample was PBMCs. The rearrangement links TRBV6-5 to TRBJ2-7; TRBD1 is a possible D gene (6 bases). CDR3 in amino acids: CASRIDWTDSYEQYF. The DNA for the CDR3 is TGTGCCAGCAGGATTGATTGGACAGACTCCTACGAGCAGTACTTC.